These 2 T cell receptor beta chains were all obtained from the same sample, sequenced in a study of blood T cell repertoires in COVID-19. Libraries were prepared by immunoSEQ multiplex PCR; TCRdb keeps only in-frame clonotypes and omits some of them. The repertoire consists of hundreds of thousands of clones, with 80% to 90% occurring once and the leading ten covering less than 1.2%. The sequenced sample consisted of PBMCs or T cells enriched from blood (not recorded which). The origin of the receptors is a man between 18 and 35 years old who had recovered from COVID-19.

The chain joins TRBV6-5 to TRBJ1-6; D gene unclear. Per germline, CDR1 MNHEY and CDR2 SVGAGI. V lost 9 bases and J 6 bases, leaving 15 bases between the germline ends. The CDR3 runs 14 residues. The CDR3 DNA follows: TGTGCCAGTACTCAAGTCCCGCGTAATTCACCCCTCCACTTT. Amino acids: CASTQVPRNSPLHF.

The chain joins TRBV9 to TRBJ2-1, with 9 bases aligning to TRBD1. Looked up from germline, CDR1 is SGDLS and CDR2 is YYNGEE. With 4 bases clipped from V and 6 bases from J, the junction kept 8 bases outside the gene matches. CDR3 length equals 15 residues. This CDR3 is CASSLRQGGLNEQFF. CDR3 sequence (DNA): TGTGCCAGCAGCCTACGACAGGGGGGGCTCAATGAGCAGTTCTTC.